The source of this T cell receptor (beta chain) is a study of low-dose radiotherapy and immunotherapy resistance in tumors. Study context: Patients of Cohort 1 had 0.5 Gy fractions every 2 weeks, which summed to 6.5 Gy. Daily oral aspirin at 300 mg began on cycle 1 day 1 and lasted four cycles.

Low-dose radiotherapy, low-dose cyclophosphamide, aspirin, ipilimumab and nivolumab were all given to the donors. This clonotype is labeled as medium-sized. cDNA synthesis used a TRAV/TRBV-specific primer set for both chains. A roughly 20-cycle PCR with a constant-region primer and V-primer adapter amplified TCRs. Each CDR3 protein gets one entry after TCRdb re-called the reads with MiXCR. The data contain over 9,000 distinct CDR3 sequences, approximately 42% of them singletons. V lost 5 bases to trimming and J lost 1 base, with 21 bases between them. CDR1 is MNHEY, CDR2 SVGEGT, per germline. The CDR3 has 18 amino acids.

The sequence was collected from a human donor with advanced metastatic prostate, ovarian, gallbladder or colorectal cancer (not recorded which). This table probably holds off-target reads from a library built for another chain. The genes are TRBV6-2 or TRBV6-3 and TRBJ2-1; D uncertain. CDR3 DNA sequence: TGTGCCAGCAGTGCTCCCTCGCTTGTGGCGAGGTCCTACAATGAGCAGTTCTTC. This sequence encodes CASSAPSLVARSYNEQFF.